This T cell receptor beta chain originates from a study of blood T cell repertoires in COVID-19. About the research overall: Donors in the United States, Italy and Spain gave samples during acute or convalescent COVID-19.

CDR1 and CDR2 (germline): LNHDA, SQIVND (reference sequence). V lost 8 bases and J lost 10; bases outside the gene matches: 8. The CDR3 covers 14 residues. The method was immunoSEQ multiplex PCR; TCRdb's version includes in-frame clones alone and lacks a portion of them. The sample lists about 190,000 clones; around 79% were seen once. Sequenced sample: peripheral blood. The chain joins TRBV19 to TRBJ2-1, with 13 bases aligning to TRBD2. The clonotype originates from a woman aged 50 to 60 with acute or convalescent COVID-19. CDR3 nucleotide sequence: TGTGCCAGTGGGACTAGCGGGACCCGGGGGGAGCAGTTCTTC. This gives the protein CASGTSGTRGEQFF.